The 27 T cell receptor beta chains below all came from one sample that was sequenced in a study of PD-L1 blockade in urothelial cancer. Sequenced by immunoSEQ multiplex PCR; TCRdb stores in-frame clones only, minus some. The sample lists around 40,000 clones, about 89% occurring once. As for time point: pretreatment peripheral blood. The material was PBMCs, obtained around atezolizumab (anti-PD-L1) treatment. These receptors all stem from a woman aged 55-69 years with urothelial cancer.

The chain uses TRBV5-1 and TRBJ2-1; TRBD2 might be the D (6 bases). This CDR3 region has 14 residues. V dropped 2 bases and J dropped 9 bases, with 15 bases sitting between them. Germline V gene lookup returns CDR1 SGHRS and CDR2 YFSETQ. The CDR3 coding sequence is TGCGCCAGCAGCTTTACCCTGCGGGGTCGTGAGCAGTTCTTC. Encoded protein: CASSFTLRGREQFF.

The V and J genes are TRBV5-1 and TRBJ2-3; the D gene is possibly TRBD2 (6 bases). CDR1 is SGHRS and CDR2 is YFSETQ in the germline V gene. Trimming took off 0 bases at V and 3 bases at J, with 11 bases between the two ends. This CDR3 is 15 amino acids long. In DNA form, the CDR3 reads TGCGCCAGCAGCTTGGCGGGAGTAAGAACAGATACGCAGTATTTT. Translation gives CASSLAGVRTDTQYF. The complete variable domain, with remaining parts taken from reference TRBV5-1 and TRBJ2-3, reads KAGVTQTPRYLIKTRGQQVTLSCSPISGHRSVSWYQQTPGQGLQFLFEYFSETQRNKGNFPGRFSGRQFSNSRSEMNVSTLELGDSALYLCASSLAGVRTDTQYFGPGTRLTVL.

The chain carries TRBV9 and TRBJ2-3, with 7 bases matching TRBD2. The CDR3 is 15 residues long. V was pared by 2 bases and J by 2 bases, with 5 bases of the junction left unmatched. Looked up from germline, CDR1 is SGDLS and CDR2 is YYNGEE. The CDR3: CASSVASGHTDTQYF. The DNA of the CDR3 is TGTGCCAGCAGCGTGGCTAGCGGTCACACAGATACGCAGTATTTT.

The chain is built from TRBV12-5 and TRBJ2-7; unclear D gene. The V gene's germline CDR1 is LGHNT and CDR2 FRNRAP. V gave up 6 bases and J gave up 2 bases, with 5 bases separating them. CDR3 length: 11 amino acids. DNA of the CDR3: TGTGCTAGTGGGGCAGCCTACGAGCAGTACTTC. It specifies CASGAAYEQYF. The entire variable domain, with the rest obtained from reference TRBV12-5 and TRBJ2-7, is as follows: DARVTQTPRHKVTEMGQEVTMRCQPILGHNTVFWYRQTMMQGLELLAYFRNRAPLDDSGMPKDRFSAEMPDATLATLKIQPSEPRDSAVYFCASGAAYEQYFGPGTRLTVT.

The J gene is TRBJ2-7, the V gene TRBV13; D unresolved. The V end lost 0 bases, the J end lost 2 bases, and 8 bases lay between the germline ends. This CDR3 region has 14 residues. Germline assignment: CDR1 PRHDT and CDR2 FYEKMQ (reference sequence). The CDR3 loop is CASSLGIEAYEQYF. For the CDR3, the DNA is TGTGCCAGCAGCTTAGGCATAGAAGCCTACGAGCAGTACTTC.

J is TRBJ2-1 and V is TRBV18, with 7 nucleotides matching TRBD1. Trimming took 5 bases from V and 1 from J; bases not matched to a gene: 14. The CDR3 consists of 18 residues. The germline V gene encodes CDR1 KGHSH and CDR2 LQKENI. CDR3: CASSSPEQGLGSYNEQFF. Here the CDR3 DNA reads TGTGCCAGCTCATCCCCTGAACAGGGGTTGGGGTCCTACAATGAGCAGTTCTTC.

V usage is TRBV6-1 and J usage is TRBJ2-1, with 9 bases lining up with TRBD2. CDR1 is MNHNS, CDR2 SASEGT, per germline. Germline trimming cut 6 bases from V and 9 bases from J; bases unmatched to any gene: 6. The CDR3 contains 13 residues. CDR3 sequence (DNA): TGTGCCAGCAGGACTAGCGGCTTCGGTGAGCAGTTCTTC. The encoded protein is CASRTSGFGEQFF.

The chain combines TRBV28 with TRBJ1-2; D is unresolved. Trimming shortened V by 3 bases and J by 13 bases, and 18 bases separated the two germline ends. The CDR3 spans 13 residues. CDR1 MDHEN and CDR2 SYDVKM come from the germline V gene. CDR3 sequence: CASSLPGPLRFTF. The CDR3, as DNA: TGTGCCAGCAGTTTGCCTGGGCCACTTAGGTTCACCTTC.

V and J are TRBV2 and TRBJ1-4, with TRBD1 matching over 10 bases. The CDR3 is made up of 15 amino acids. CDR1 and CDR2 from the germline V gene are SNHLY and FYNNEI. The V segment lost 4 bases and the J segment 8 bases; nucleotides outside the gene matches: 7. CDR3 in amino acids: CASSGDRGLDEKLFF. Written as DNA, the CDR3 is TGTGCCAGCAGTGGGGACAGGGGTTTGGACGAAAAACTGTTTTTT.

The chain combines TRBV5-1 with TRBJ2-5, with a possible D match to TRBD1 (7 bases). The CDR3 length is 16 residues. Germline V gene sequence: CDR1 SGHRS, CDR2 YFSETQ. V shed 0 bases and J shed 9 bases, with 21 bases lying between them. The CDR3 sequence: CASSLEGATGTGAQYF. The CDR3 DNA is TGCGCCAGCAGCTTGGAGGGGGCTACAGGGACGGGGGCCCAGTACTTC.

The rearrangement links TRBV6-6 to TRBJ1-1; D may be TRBD1 (5 bases). The CDR3 length is 15 residues. Per the germline V gene, CDR1 is MNHNY and CDR2 is SVGAGI (reference sequence). V was pared by 6 bases and J by 0 bases, with 14 bases between. The CDR3 DNA reads as TGTGCCAGCAGGAAGGGGCCGACCATGAACACTGAAGCTTTCTTT. This codes for CASRKGPTMNTEAFF.

The V gene is TRBV7-6, the J gene TRBJ2-5; 9 nucleotides line up with TRBD2. The CDR3 has 18 amino acids. After removal of 1 base from V and 3 bases from J, the junction contained 12 bases not matched to a gene. CDR1 and CDR2 from the germline V gene are SGHVS and FNYEAQ. CDR3 residues: CASSLGPAGGPDKETQYF. The CDR3 coding sequence is TGTGCCAGCAGCTTAGGACCCGCGGGAGGGCCCGACAAAGAGACCCAGTACTTC. Full variable domain (rest looked up from reference TRBV7-6 and TRBJ2-5): GAGVSQSPRYKVTKRGQDVALRCDPISGHVSLYWYRQALGQGPEFLTYFNYEAQQDKSGLPNDRFSAERPEGSISTLTIQRTEQRDSAMYRCASSLGPAGGPDKETQYFGPGTRLLVL.

The chain uses TRBV5-6 and TRBJ2-5; maybe TRBD2 (5 bases). The CDR3 covers 16 residues. V was pared by 1 base and J by 2 bases, with 15 bases between. CDR1 and CDR2 (germline): SGHDT, YYEEEE. CDR3 bases: TGTGCCAGCAGCTTGACAGCAGGACTTCGTCAAGAGACCCAGTACTTC. Its translation is CASSLTAGLRQETQYF.

J is TRBJ2-3 and V is TRBV6-4; the match to TRBD2 covers 13 bases. J gave up 2 bases and V 1 base, and 6 bases lay outside the gene matches. CDR1 MRHNA and CDR2 SNTAGT come from the germline V gene. The CDR3 extends over 18 amino acids. CDR3 nucleotides: TGTGCCAGCAGTGACTTAGGACTAGCGGGAGAAAACACAGATACGCAGTATTTT. It is translated as CASSDLGLAGENTDTQYF.

This chain connects TRBV28 to TRBJ2-7; D remains unclear. V shed 4 bases and J shed 0 bases, with 13 bases lying between them. Germline CDR1 and CDR2: MDHEN and SYDVKM. This CDR3 spans 15 amino acids. This CDR3 is CASSYQRQHSYEQYF. As DNA, the CDR3 is TGTGCCAGCAGTTATCAGCGCCAGCACTCCTACGAGCAGTACTTC.

J is TRBJ1-1 and V is TRBV29-1, with D possibly being TRBD1 (6 bases). With 7 bases removed from V and 1 base from J, the gap between germline ends came to 13 bases. CDR3 length equals 13 residues. From germline, CDR1 is SQVTM and CDR2 ANQGSEA. CDR3 sequence reads: CSAIRGSNTEAFF. The DNA of the CDR3 is TGCAGCGCGATCAGGGGATCGAACACTGAAGCTTTCTTT.

The chain uses TRBV25-1 and TRBJ2-7; 7 bases are a match to TRBD2. The CDR3 covers 14 residues. The trim removed 3 bases at V and 0 bases at J, leaving 2 bases unmatched. CDR1 MGHDK and CDR2 SYGVNS come from the germline V gene. The CDR3 is CASSEGGSSYEQYF. In nucleotides, the CDR3 is TGTGCCAGCAGTGAGGGAGGGAGCTCCTACGAGCAGTACTTC.

The chain combines TRBV7-2 with TRBJ1-2; possible D gene TRBD1, 5 bases. The germline V gene has CDR1 SGHTA and CDR2 FQGNSA. The CDR3 has 15 amino acids. Trimming took off 4 bases at V and 5 bases at J, with 17 bases between the two ends. The CDR3 is CASSSQSPTAYGYTF. CDR3 bases: TGTGCCAGCAGCTCACAGTCCCCGACAGCTTATGGCTACACCTTC.

The chain uses TRBV18 and TRBJ2-7; D may be TRBD2 (6 bases). V was pared by 3 bases and J by 4 bases, with 10 bases between. Germline V CDR1 and CDR2: KGHSH, LQKENI. The CDR3 is 13 amino acids. CDR3 sequence: CASSPASDYEQYF. The CDR3 DNA sequence: TGTGCCAGCTCACCGGCTAGCGATTACGAGCAGTACTTC.

V is TRBV27 and J is TRBJ2-3; D is perhaps TRBD2 (6 bases). This CDR3 spans 17 amino acids. Trimming pared 6 bases from V and 9 bases from J, leaving 28 bases between. Germline CDR1 reads MNHEY; CDR2 reads SMNVEV (reference sequence). The CDR3 DNA sequence: TGTGCCAGCAGAGCCCCACGCGCGGAGGGCTCTTGGGGGACGCAGTATTTT. It codes for CASRAPRAEGSWGTQYF.

The chain carries TRBV19 and TRBJ1-2, with no clear D. Trimming removed 2 bases at V and 0 bases at J, with 7 bases between. The CDR3 runs to 14 residues. The V gene's germline CDR1 is LNHDA and CDR2 SQIVND (reference sequence). CDR3 loop: CASSIKLSNYGYTF. DNA of the CDR3: TGTGCCAGTAGTATAAAGCTATCTAACTATGGCTACACCTTC.

This clone showed up just once. The J gene is TRBJ2-1, the V gene TRBV11-3; 11 bases line up with TRBD2. The CDR3 extends over 15 amino acids. Germline CDR1 and CDR2: SGHNT and YENEEA. The trim removed 5 bases at V and 8 bases at J, leaving 8 bases unmatched. Here the CDR3 DNA reads TGTGCCAGCAGCCCGACTAGCGGGATCTCTTATGAGCAGTTCTTC. Protein sequence: CASSPTSGISYEQFF.

V and J are TRBV7-2 and TRBJ1-2; D ambiguous. Germline V CDR1 and CDR2: SGHTA, FQGNSA. The CDR3 has 15 residues. The V end lost 5 bases, the J end lost 4 bases, and 17 bases lay between the germline ends. The CDR3 loop reads CASSPPPGASYGYTF. CDR3 bases: TGTGCCAGCAGCCCCCCGCCGGGAGCGTCCTATGGCTACACCTTC. The full variable domain, with the rest looked up from reference TRBV7-2 and TRBJ1-2, is GAGVSQSPSNKVTEKGKDVELRCDPISGHTALYWYRQSLGQGLEFLIYFQGNSAPDKSGLPSDRFSAERTGGSVSTLTIQRTQQEDSAVYLCASSPPPGASYGYTFGSGTRLTVV.

The gene calls are TRBV10-3 and TRBJ2-3; 10 bases fit TRBD2. CDR3 length: 16 residues. V gave up 4 bases and J gave up 4 bases; unmatched junction bases: 8. Germline assignment: CDR1 ENHRY and CDR2 SYGVKD. For the CDR3, the DNA is TGTGCCATCAGTGGCGCTACTAGCGGGATTTCAGATACGCAGTATTTT. This gives the protein CAISGATSGISDTQYF.

Here the CDR3 DNA reads TGTGCCAGCAGCTTAGACCCTGGGGGCGGTGAAAAACTGTTTTTT. Its translation: CASSLDPGGGEKLFF. The V and J genes are TRBV7-9 and TRBJ1-4; the D gene is possibly TRBD1 (6 bases). CDR3 length equals 15 residues. Trimming pared 1 base from V and 7 bases from J, leaving 13 bases between. Germline values: CDR1 SEHNR, CDR2 FQNEAQ (reference sequence).

The rearrangement joins TRBV19 to TRBJ1-3; the D gene is possibly TRBD1 (6 bases). The length of the CDR3 is 17 residues. V was pared by 2 bases and J by 4 bases, with 18 bases between. CDR1 and CDR2 (germline): LNHDA, SQIVND (reference sequence). The CDR3 bases are TGTGCCAGTAGTATATGTCCCCAGGGGCAGTCAGGAAACACCATATATTTT. It translates to CASSICPQGQSGNTIYF.

This clone appeared a few times. V and J are TRBV28 and TRBJ2-7; TRBD2 matches 15 bases. V trimming: 6 bases; J trimming: 6 bases; junction bases outside the gene matches: 3. The germline gives CDR1 MDHEN, CDR2 SYDVKM. The CDR3 totals 14 residues. The CDR3 DNA follows: TGTGCCAGCAGCCGGGGACTAGCGGGAGGCGAGCAGTACTTC. Translation gives CASSRGLAGGEQYF.